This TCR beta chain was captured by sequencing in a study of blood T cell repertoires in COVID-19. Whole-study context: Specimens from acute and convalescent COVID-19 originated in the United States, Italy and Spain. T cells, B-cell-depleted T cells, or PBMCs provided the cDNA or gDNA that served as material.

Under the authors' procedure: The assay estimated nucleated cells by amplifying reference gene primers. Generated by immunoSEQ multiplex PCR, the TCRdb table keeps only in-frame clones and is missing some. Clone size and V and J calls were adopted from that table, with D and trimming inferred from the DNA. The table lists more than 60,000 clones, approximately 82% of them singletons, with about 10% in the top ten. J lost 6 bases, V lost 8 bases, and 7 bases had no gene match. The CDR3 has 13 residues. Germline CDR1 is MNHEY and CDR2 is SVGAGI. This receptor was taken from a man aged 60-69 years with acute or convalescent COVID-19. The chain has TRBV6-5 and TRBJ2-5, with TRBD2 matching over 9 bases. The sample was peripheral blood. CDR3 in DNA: TGTGCCAGCTCGGATAGCGGGAGTAAGACCCAGTACTTC. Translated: CASSDSGSKTQYF.